The entry below describes one TCR beta chain. Its antigen is not known. Germline V gene lookup returns CDR1 SGHNT and CDR2 YENEEA. The CDR3 is 16 amino acids. Trimming removed 5 bases from V and 8 bases from J; junction bases left unmatched: 11. These data belong to a study of OX40 agonist ivuxolimab in advanced cancers. On the study more broadly: Dosing consisted of intravenous ivuxolimab at 0.01 to 10 mg/kg every 2 weeks. Aged about 20 to 80 with a mean of roughly 65 years, they were approximately 80% male.

Findings of the study overall: Among the least clonally expanded were partial responders at 0.1-3.0 mg/kg.

Using immunoSEQ multiplex PCR, the repertoire was profiled, and TCRdb retains in-frame clones only, with some absent. The repertoire holds about 81,000 clones, with 85% to 90% as singletons. The V call is TRBV11-3, the J call TRBJ2-1; TRBD1 agrees at 11 bases. The material sequenced was CD4+ or CD8+ T cells sorted from blood, taken in a trial of the OX40 agonist ivuxolimab. The TCR originated in an adult with an advanced solid tumor such as melanoma, head and neck, liver or kidney cancer. The CDR3 loop reads CASSRGGDRGNHEQFF. CDR3 in DNA: TGTGCCAGCAGCCGCGGAGGGGACAGGGGGAACCATGAGCAGTTCTTC.